Listed below are T cell receptor beta chains from one sample, sequenced in a study of cytomegalovirus exposure and HLA in healthy donors. Sequencing was performed with immunoSEQ multiplex PCR; in TCRdb, only in-frame clones are kept and a portion is missing. Altogether more than 150,000 clones are present, 80% being singletons, with the ten largest covering under 2%. The sequenced material came from PBMCs. The receptors derive from a woman aged 25 to 39 in good health and CMV-seronegative. Each CDR3 is given with its conserved first and last residue. Each record gives: J gene, D gene, V gene, clone size, CDR3 DNA, CDR3 protein. A D gene is named only where the DNA matches it firmly. A clone size is listed for some rows: how often the clone was seen (once, few, many), or a class if it is expanded.

TRBJ1-2 TRBD1 TRBV13 . TGTGCCAGCAGCTCGACAGGGGGAGAGAACTATGGCTACACCTTC CASSSTGGENYGYTF
TRBJ1-1 . TRBV27 . TGTGCCAGCAGGGTTCTAGGAAGGGAAGGGGGTTGGACTGAAGCTTTCTTT CASRVLGREGGWTEAFF
TRBJ1-4 TRBD1 TRBV7-2 . TGTGCCAGCAGCTTCGACAGGGGGCGAGGTGAAAAACTGTTTTTT CASSFDRGRGEKLFF
TRBJ1-1 . TRBV9 . TGTGCCAGCAGCGCCGACCCCGCAGGTATGGACACTGAAGCTTTCTTT CASSADPAGMDTEAFF
TRBJ1-4 TRBD1 TRBV5-1 . TGCGCCAGCAGCCTGGACAGGTTACGGGAAAAACTGTTTTTT CASSLDRLREKLFF
TRBJ1-2 . TRBV25-1 . TGTGCCAGCAGTTCCTTCGGTGACTATGGCTACACCTTC CASSSFGDYGYTF
TRBJ1-2 . TRBV10-1 . TGCGCCAGCAGTGAGTCGGGGACACTCCATGGCTACACCTTC CASSESGTLHGYTF
TRBJ1-4 TRBD1 TRBV18 . TGTGCCAGCTCATCGACAGGGGACGAAGAAAAACTGTTTTTT CASSSTGDEEKLFF
TRBJ1-5 . TRBV19 . TGTGCCAGTAGCGACAGCTTCAATCAGCCCCAGCATTTT CASSDSFNQPQHF
TRBJ2-3 TRBD2 TRBV6-4 few TGTGCCAGCAGTCCCGGGACTAGCGGGGGCACAGATACGCAGTATTTT CASSPGTSGGTDTQYF
TRBJ1-5 TRBD1 TRBV2 . TGTGCCAGCAGTCCGGGACAGCGCAATCAGCCCCAGCATTTT CASSPGQRNQPQHF
TRBJ2-7 . TRBV10-1 . TGCGCCAGCAAAGCCAGGGTCGGAGACGAGCAGTACTTC CASKARVGDEQYF
TRBJ1-2 TRBD1 TRBV29-1 . TGCAGCGCGAGGGGGACAGGGGGGATCTATGGCTACACCTTC CSARGTGGIYGYTF
TRBJ1-2 . TRBV18 . TGTGCCAGCTCACCATTCACCGGGACACCAAACTATGGCTACACCTTC CASSPFTGTPNYGYTF
TRBJ1-5 . TRBV30 . TGTGCCTGGAGTGGGGTAGGGGTTAGCAATCAGCCCCAGCATTTT CAWSGVGVSNQPQHF
TRBJ2-7 . TRBV2 . TGTGCCAGCAGTGATGCTGGGGGCGCCTCCTACGAGCAGTACTTC CASSDAGGASYEQYF
TRBJ2-1 . TRBV5-1 . TGCGCCAGCAGCTTGGCCACGAAGGGGCGGAACAATGAGCAGTTCTTC CASSLATKGRNNEQFF
TRBJ2-1 . TRBV18 once TGTGCCAGCTCACCACCGCTAGCCAACGTTTACAATGAGCAGTTCTTC CASSPPLANVYNEQFF
TRBJ2-5 . TRBV25-1 . TGTGCCAGCAGTGCCTGGGGCACCGGAGAGACCCAGTACTTC CASSAWGTGETQYF
TRBJ2-5 TRBD1 TRBV27 . TGTGCCAGCAGTTTCAGACAGGGGACCCAGTACTTC CASSFRQGTQYF
TRBJ2-5 TRBD1 TRBV5-6 . TGTGCCAGCAGCTTAACAGGGGGCGTAGGCGAGACCCAGTACTTC CASSLTGGVGETQYF
TRBJ1-1 TRBD1 TRBV27 . TGTGCCAGCAGCCTACACAGGGGAATTGAAGCTTTCTTT CASSLHRGIEAFF
TRBJ1-1 . TRBV5-6 . TGTGCCAGCAGCTTCATCGACAGGCTGTGGACTGAAGCTTTCTTT CASSFIDRLWTEAFF
TRBJ1-5 . TRBV30 . TGTGCCTGGAGTGTTGTTAGGACGGCGAGGGGCAATCAGCCCCAGCATTTT CAWSVVRTARGNQPQHF
TRBJ1-2 . TRBV5-6 . TGTGCCAGCAGCTTGGGAGGTGGCTACACCTTC CASSLGGGYTF
TRBJ2-1 . TRBV4-2 once TGTGCCAGCAGCCCGAAGGAAGGGGGGGCGGGGGATGAGCAGTTCTTC CASSPKEGGAGDEQFF
TRBJ1-1 TRBD1 TRBV4-2 . TGTGCCAGCAGCCAAGGCCCGGACAGGGGTACCACTGAAGCTTTCTTT CASSQGPDRGTTEAFF
TRBJ1-2 TRBD1 TRBV30 . TGTGCCTGGAGTGCCGCCGGACAGGGGAACTATGGCTACACCTTC CAWSAAGQGNYGYTF
TRBJ1-1 . TRBV6-1 . TGTGCCAGCAGTGACGGAGATTCTGAAGCTTTCTTT CASSDGDSEAFF
TRBJ2-5 TRBD2 TRBV12-5 . TGTGCTAGTGGTTTGTATCAGCGGGGGGGCGAGACCCAGTACTTC CASGLYQRGGETQYF
TRBJ2-5 TRBD1 TRBV5-1 . TGCGCCAGCAGTTACCCTCGGGACAGGGAACAAGAGACCCAGTACTTC CASSYPRDREQETQYF
TRBJ2-3 . TRBV12-2 . TGTGCAAGTCGCTTAGCGCGGGGGGGGCGACTTGGTACGCAGTATTTT CASRLARGGRLGTQYF
TRBJ1-5 . TRBV7-9 few TGTGCCAGCAGCTTAGGGCCCAGCAATCAGCCCCAGCATTTT CASSLGPSNQPQHF
TRBJ2-7 TRBD1 TRBV5-6 . TGTGCCAGCAGCTTAGGACAGGGATTTAAGCAGTACTTC CASSLGQGFKQYF
TRBJ2-7 . TRBV6-4 . TGTGCGGGGACACCCTACGAGCAGTACTTC CAGTPYEQYF
TRBJ1-1 . TRBV27 . TGTGCCAGCAGTTTATATCCTCGGGATTCTCTTCTTGGGGCTTTCTTT CASSLYPRDSLLGAFF
TRBJ2-5 TRBD1 TRBV5-1 . TGCGCCAGCAGCTTACAGGGGAATGGTGAGCAGTACTTC CASSLQGNGEQYF